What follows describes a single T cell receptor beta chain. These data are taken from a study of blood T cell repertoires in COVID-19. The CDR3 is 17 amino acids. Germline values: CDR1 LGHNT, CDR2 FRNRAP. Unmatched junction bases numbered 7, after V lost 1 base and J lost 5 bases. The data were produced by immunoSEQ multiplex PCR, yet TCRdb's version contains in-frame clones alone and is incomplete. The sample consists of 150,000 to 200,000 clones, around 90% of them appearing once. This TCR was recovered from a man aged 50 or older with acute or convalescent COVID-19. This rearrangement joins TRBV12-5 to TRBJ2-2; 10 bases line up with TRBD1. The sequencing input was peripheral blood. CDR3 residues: CASGLGGTGVRTGELFF. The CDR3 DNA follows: TGTGCTAGTGGTTTGGGGGGGACAGGGGTTCGAACCGGGGAGCTGTTTTTT.